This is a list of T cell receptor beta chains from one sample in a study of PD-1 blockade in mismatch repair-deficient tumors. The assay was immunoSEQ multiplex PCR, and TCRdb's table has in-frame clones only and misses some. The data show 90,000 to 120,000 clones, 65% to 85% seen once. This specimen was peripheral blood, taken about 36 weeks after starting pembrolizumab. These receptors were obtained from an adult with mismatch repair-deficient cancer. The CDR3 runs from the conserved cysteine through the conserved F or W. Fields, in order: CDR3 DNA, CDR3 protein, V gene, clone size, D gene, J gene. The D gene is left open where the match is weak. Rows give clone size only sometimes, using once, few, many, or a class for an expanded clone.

TGTGCCAGCAGGGGACAGGCCGGGCTGTTTTTT	CASRGQAGLFF	TRBV6-1	.	TRBD1	TRBJ2-2
TGTGCCAGCTCACCGGGACAGGGGCTGCAGAACACTGAAGCTTTCTTT	CASSPGQGLQNTEAFF	TRBV18	.	TRBD1	TRBJ1-1
TGTGCCAGCAGCCCCGGTGGGGCCGCGAACACCGGGGAGCTGTTTTTT	CASSPGGAANTGELFF	TRBV7-3	.	.	TRBJ2-2
TGCGCCAGCAGCCAAGAGCTTGTACGGCCCGAAAAACTGTTTTTT	CASSQELVRPEKLFF	TRBV4-1	.	.	TRBJ1-4
TGTGCCAGCAGTCCGACTAGCGGGGAGGGAAATACGCAGTATTTT	CASSPTSGEGNTQYF	TRBV6-1	.	TRBD2	TRBJ2-3
TGCGCCAGCATCCCCACTAGCGGGAGTGTAGATGAGCAGTTCTTC	CASIPTSGSVDEQFF	TRBV5-1	.	TRBD2	TRBJ2-1
TGTGCCAGCGCCCGAACCAGCCTCAATGAGCAGTTCTTC	CASARTSLNEQFF	TRBV11-2	.	.	TRBJ2-1
TGTGCCAGCTCCCCCTTTCAGGGGGCAAAAAAAGAGACCCAGTACTTC	CASSPFQGAKKETQYF	TRBV18	.	TRBD1	TRBJ2-5
TGTGCCAGCAGCTTGTATCGCGGGAGCGACACCGGGGAGCTGTTTTTT	CASSLYRGSDTGELFF	TRBV5-4	.	TRBD2	TRBJ2-2
TGTGCTAGTGGTTTCGGGACAGGGGGCCAAGAGACCCAGTACTTC	CASGFGTGGQETQYF	TRBV12-5	.	TRBD1	TRBJ2-5
TGCACCAGCAGCCGAGGGACAGCCAATAATCAGCCCCAGCATTTT	CTSSRGTANNQPQHF	TRBV1	.	.	TRBJ1-5
TGTGCCAGCACAAGACAGGGAGAGACCCAGTACTTC	CASTRQGETQYF	TRBV7-9	.	TRBD1	TRBJ2-5
TGTGCCAGTTCGTCCGGGGATACGCAGTATTTT	CASSSGDTQYF	TRBV19	.	.	TRBJ2-3
TGTGCCTGGAGTCCCCCCCGCCGCCTTGGGGGCTACACCTTC	CAWSPPRRLGGYTF	TRBV30	few	.	TRBJ1-2
TGTGCCAGCTCACCAGCAGGGAAACCTGAAAAACTGTTTTTT	CASSPAGKPEKLFF	TRBV18	few	.	TRBJ1-4
TGTGCCAGCAGCCTGGGACTACAGGGAGCAAATGAGCAGTTCTTC	CASSLGLQGANEQFF	TRBV7-3	.	.	TRBJ2-1
TGTGCCAGCAGCAGAAGACGTGTGGGAGGAAACGAGCAGTACTTC	CASSRRRVGGNEQYF	TRBV9	.	.	TRBJ2-7
TGTGCCAGCAGGGAGGGGGACACCATATATTTT	CASREGDTIYF	TRBV6-1	.	.	TRBJ1-3
TGTGCCAGCAATAGTGACCGTTACCAGGGACGGTGGAACACTGAAGCTTTCTTT	CASNSDRYQGRWNTEAFF	TRBV6-4	.	.	TRBJ1-1
TGTGCCAGCAGCTTGGTTCAGGGGGCGATTGTCATGAACACTGAAGCTTTCTTT	CASSLVQGAIVMNTEAFF	TRBV5-8	.	TRBD1	TRBJ1-1
TGTGCCAGTAGTATAGGGGGCACCGGGGAGCTGTTTTTT	CASSIGGTGELFF	TRBV19	.	.	TRBJ2-2
TGTGCCAGCAGTGCGGACAGGATGAACACTGAAGCTTTCTTT	CASSADRMNTEAFF	TRBV27	.	TRBD1	TRBJ1-1
TGCGCCAGCAGTGGGACTAGCGGGAGGGCCCATGAGCAGTTCTTC	CASSGTSGRAHEQFF	TRBV10-2	.	TRBD2	TRBJ2-1
TGTGCCAGCTCACTGGGAGGTGGTAATGAAAAACTGTTTTTT	CASSLGGGNEKLFF	TRBV18	once	.	TRBJ1-4
TGTGCCAGCAGTGAAGTTAGGGGGCGAATTGATGGCTACACCTTC	CASSEVRGRIDGYTF	TRBV25-1	.	TRBD1	TRBJ1-2
TGTGCCAGCAGCAAGACAGGAGACACCTATGGCTACACCTTC	CASSKTGDTYGYTF	TRBV9	.	.	TRBJ1-2
TGCAGCGCTAAGACTAGCTACGAGCAGTACTTC	CSAKTSYEQYF	TRBV29-1	.	.	TRBJ2-7
TGTGCCAGCACCCTTAGGGCGGGTAACTCCTACGAGCAGTACTTC	CASTLRAGNSYEQYF	TRBV7-2	few	.	TRBJ2-7
TGTGCCAGCAGCTTAGCAAACAATGAGCAGTTCTTC	CASSLANNEQFF	TRBV11-2	.	.	TRBJ2-1
TGTGCCAGCAGCCCCGGACAGGGGGCTTACACCGGGGAGCTGTTTTTT	CASSPGQGAYTGELFF	TRBV11-2	once	TRBD1	TRBJ2-2
TGTGCCAGCAGCTTAGGGGGGAAGACTGAAGCTTTCTTT	CASSLGGKTEAFF	TRBV7-3	.	.	TRBJ1-1
TGTGCCAGCAGCTTGTCTGGGGGCGGTGGGGCCAACGTCCTGACTTTC	CASSLSGGGGANVLTF	TRBV5-5	.	.	TRBJ2-6
TGTGCCAGCACCGATGTTGGACAGGGGGCGGCCGAGCAGTACTTC	CASTDVGQGAAEQYF	TRBV25-1	.	TRBD1	TRBJ2-7
TGTGCCAGTAGTATAGTCAGCGGGAGATCTAGCACAGATACGCAGTATTTT	CASSIVSGRSSTDTQYF	TRBV19	.	TRBD2	TRBJ2-3
TGTGCCAGCAGTCCAGGGACCTACGAGCAGTACTTC	CASSPGTYEQYF	TRBV7-2	.	.	TRBJ2-7
TGTGCCAGCAGCCTAATAATGGACAGCCATAATGAAAAACTGTTTTTT	CASSLIMDSHNEKLFF	TRBV7-2	.	.	TRBJ1-4
TGCGCCAGCAGCCATATGGAGATCTCCGACGAGCAGTACTTC	CASSHMEISDEQYF	TRBV4-1	.	.	TRBJ2-7
TGTGCCAGCAGCAACAGGGGTATAGCTTTCTTT	CASSNRGIAFF	TRBV21-1	.	.	TRBJ1-1
TGTGCCAGCAGCCCACGGGACAGGGCGTCCTACGAGCAGTACTTC	CASSPRDRASYEQYF	TRBV7-9	.	TRBD1	TRBJ2-7
TGCGCCAGCTCGAGAGGGGAGAATGGCTACACCTTC	CASSRGENGYTF	TRBV10-2	.	.	TRBJ1-2
TGCAGCGTTGACGACAGGGGGCAAAACATTCAGTACTTC	CSVDDRGQNIQYF	TRBV29-1	.	TRBD1	TRBJ2-4
TGTGCCAGCACTAAGGGCGGGAGAGGAAATGAGCAGTTCTTC	CASTKGGRGNEQFF	TRBV2	.	TRBD2	TRBJ2-1
TGTGCCAGCAGCCGCGATCAATGGCAAGAGACCCAGTACTTC	CASSRDQWQETQYF	TRBV5-4	.	.	TRBJ2-5
TGTGCCAGCAGTAACGGGCCTCCAACTGAAGCTTTCTTT	CASSNGPPTEAFF	TRBV6-1	.	.	TRBJ1-1
TGTGCCAGCAGCTTGGCGGCTACCTACGAGCAGTACTTC	CASSLAATYEQYF	TRBV5-6	.	.	TRBJ2-7
TGTGCCAGCAGCTTCCTGACAGCTCTTCTGAACACTGAAGCTTTCTTT	CASSFLTALLNTEAFF	TRBV5-6	.	.	TRBJ1-1
TGTGCCAGCTCAAAATCCGGGACAGGGTCCACCGGGGAGCTGTTTTTT	CASSKSGTGSTGELFF	TRBV18	.	TRBD1	TRBJ2-2
TGTGCCAGCAGCGACGGGACAGGGGTGAATGAGCAGTTCTTC	CASSDGTGVNEQFF	TRBV9	.	TRBD1	TRBJ2-1
TGTGCCAGCAGTTTATGGACTAGCGGATACAATGAGCAGTTCTTC	CASSLWTSGYNEQFF	TRBV27	.	TRBD2	TRBJ2-1